This is a list of T cell receptor beta chains from one sample in a study of early T cells in non-severe SARS-CoV-2 infection. TCRdb re-called the 5' RACE reads through MiXCR, storing one row per CDR3 protein. The profile shows about 48,000 distinct CDR3 sequences, around 13% of them singletons. The sample consisted of whole blood. All receptors derive from an adult who was a healthcare worker with PCR-confirmed SARS-CoV-2 infection or an uninfected control (not recorded which). Each CDR3 is given with its conserved first and last residue. The order of the fields is J gene, clone size, D gene, V gene, CDR3 protein, CDR3 DNA. The D gene is left open where the match is weak. Clone size, where shown, is once, few, many, or a class for clones that have expanded.

TRBJ1-2 many . TRBV11-2 CASSLTGGGDYGYTF TGTGCCAGCAGCCTTACCGGGGGCGGCGACTATGGCTACACCTTC
TRBJ1-5 . TRBD1 TRBV6-2/TRBV6-3 CASSHGTGAYNQPQHF TGTGCCAGCAGCCACGGGACAGGGGCCTACAATCAGCCCCAGCATTTT
TRBJ2-1 few TRBD2 TRBV29-1 CSVERGTSGRDEQFF TGCAGCGTCGAGAGGGGCACTAGCGGGAGGGATGAGCAGTTCTTC
TRBJ1-1 many . TRBV28 CASSLGGPTEAFF TGTGCCAGCAGTTTAGGGGGCCCCACTGAAGCTTTCTTT
TRBJ1-1 . . TRBV7-3 CASSSQVNTEAFF TGTGCCAGCAGCTCCCAGGTTAACACTGAAGCTTTCTTT
TRBJ2-3 . TRBD2 TRBV5-1 CASSFPGLAPHSTDTQYF TGCGCCAGCAGCTTTCCGGGACTAGCTCCCCATAGCACAGATACGCAGTATTTT
TRBJ2-3 few . TRBV5-1 CASSLLTDTQYF TGCGCCAGCAGCTTACTCACAGATACGCAGTATTTT
TRBJ1-5 . . TRBV10-2 CASSDRERQPQHF TGCGCCAGCAGTGACAGGGAACGACAGCCCCAGCATTTT
TRBJ1-3 many TRBD1 TRBV4-1 CASSQGGQGRKNSGNTIYF TGCGCCAGCAGCCAAGGGGGACAGGGGAGGAAGAACTCTGGAAACACCATATATTTT
TRBJ1-1 many . TRBV7-9 CASSLSSPEAFF TGTGCCAGCAGCTTAAGCAGTCCTGAAGCTTTCTTT
TRBJ2-1 . . TRBV6-4 CASSDSAGKNEQFF TGTGCCAGCAGTGACTCGGCAGGGAAAAATGAGCAGTTCTTC
TRBJ2-5 . . TRBV28 CASSSPGSAQETQYF TGTGCCAGCAGTTCCCCTGGGTCCGCCCAAGAGACCCAGTACTTC
TRBJ2-6 . . TRBV20-1 CSAPRVTGANVLTF TGCAGTGCTCCCAGGGTTACTGGGGCCAACGTCCTGACTTTC
TRBJ1-2 . . TRBV3-1 CASSHLDRIYGYTF TGTGCCAGCAGCCATTTAGACCGCATATATGGCTACACCTTC
TRBJ1-6 few . TRBV9 CASSVGVDSPLHF TGTGCCAGCAGCGTAGGAGTGGATTCACCCCTCCACTTT
TRBJ2-1 . TRBD1 TRBV27 CASSLFEGAYNEQFF TGTGCCAGCAGCCTGTTTGAGGGGGCTTACAATGAGCAGTTCTTC
TRBJ2-1 many TRBD1 TRBV20-1 CSAVDRAFHNEQFF TGCAGTGCTGTCGACAGGGCCTTCCACAATGAGCAGTTCTTC
TRBJ2-3 few . TRBV9 CASSPELDTQYF TGTGCCAGCAGCCCGGAGTTAGATACGCAGTATTTT
TRBJ1-2 many . TRBV5-1 CASSRQSGSNYGYTF TGCGCCAGCAGTCGCCAGAGTGGATCTAACTATGGCTACACCTTC
TRBJ1-1 . . TRBV6-5 CASGYLNTEAFF TGTGCCAGCGGGTACTTGAACACTGAAGCTTTCTTT
TRBJ1-5 . . TRBV2 CASNLADLGPQHF TGTGCCAGCAACCTTGCAGACCTGGGGCCCCAGCATTTT
TRBJ2-1 few . TRBV7-2 CASSFTSSSYNEQFF TGTGCCAGCAGCTTTACATCAAGCTCCTACAATGAGCAGTTCTTC
TRBJ1-1 . TRBD1 TRBV4-2 CASSQQGAQNTEAFF TGTGCCAGCAGCCAACAGGGGGCCCAGAACACTGAAGCTTTCTTT
TRBJ2-7 . . TRBV6-2/TRBV6-3 CASSYVGAPGEQYF TGTGCCAGCAGTTACGTGGGGGCGCCGGGCGAGCAGTACTTC
TRBJ1-1 few . TRBV29-1 CSVEDLVRFMNTEAFF TGCAGCGTTGAAGATCTTGTGCGGTTCATGAACACTGAAGCTTTCTTT
TRBJ2-5 . TRBD1 TRBV28 CASSHPGTGETQYF TGTGCCAGCAGTCATCCCGGGACAGGAGAGACCCAGTACTTC
TRBJ2-3 once TRBD2 TRBV7-9 CASSSPGTSGYTDTQYF TGTGCCAGCAGCTCCCCCGGGACTAGCGGATACACAGATACGCAGTATTTT
TRBJ2-5 . . TRBV5-1 CASSTLSVQETQYF TGCGCCAGCAGCACCTTATCAGTTCAAGAGACCCAGTACTTC
TRBJ2-7 few . TRBV12-2 CASRLAPGQGSGHEQYF TGTGCAAGTCGCTTAGCCCCGGGACAGGGTAGCGGGCACGAGCAGTACTTC
TRBJ2-1 many . TRBV19 CASSIDQRARDEQFF TGTGCCAGTAGTATAGATCAAAGGGCCCGCGATGAGCAGTTCTTC
TRBJ1-1 few . TRBV3-1 CASSQGPADQDEAFF TGTGCCAGCAGCCAAGGGCCAGCGGATCAAGATGAAGCTTTCTTT
TRBJ2-3 few TRBD2 TRBV29-1 CSCAGPGGDTQYF TGCAGCTGTGCGGGGCCGGGAGGAGATACGCAGTATTTT
TRBJ1-1 many TRBD1 TRBV3-1 CASSPGGKAFF TGTGCCAGCAGCCCAGGGGGCAAAGCTTTCTTT
TRBJ2-3 . . TRBV20-1 CSASTRVWTDTQYF TGCAGTGCTAGTACCAGGGTGTGGACAGATACGCAGTATTTT
TRBJ2-3 few . TRBV20-1 CSARVAANTDTQYF TGCAGTGCTAGAGTAGCGGCTAACACAGATACGCAGTATTTT
TRBJ2-2 few . TRBV5-1 CASSTQAQAGELFF TGCGCCAGCAGCACGCAGGCGCAGGCCGGGGAGCTGTTTTTT
TRBJ2-7 many TRBD1 TRBV6-5 CASSSRDRDYEQYF TGTGCCAGCAGCTCCCGGGACAGGGACTACGAGCAGTACTTC
TRBJ2-7 . . TRBV2 CASSFQAEPPYEQYF TGTGCCAGCAGTTTTCAGGCAGAACCTCCCTACGAGCAGTACTTC
TRBJ1-1 many TRBD1 TRBV18 CASSGQENTEAFF TGTGCCAGCTCGGGACAGGAGAACACTGAAGCTTTCTTT
TRBJ1-5 . TRBD1 TRBV6-1 CASTNRGDQPQHF TGTGCCAGCACGAACAGGGGCGATCAGCCCCAGCATTTT
TRBJ2-3 many . TRBV18 CASSPGGPDTQYF TGTGCCAGCTCACCAGGGGGTCCAGATACGCAGTATTTT
TRBJ1-1 few . TRBV2 CASSDRGMAEAFF TGTGCCAGCAGTGACAGGGGAATGGCTGAAGCTTTCTTT
TRBJ2-7 few . TRBV28 CASSSPYGGSSREQYF TGTGCCAGCAGTTCACCCTATGGGGGATCAAGTCGGGAGCAGTACTTC
TRBJ1-2 many . TRBV3-1 CASSQDLEGNYGYTF TGTGCCAGCAGCCAAGATCTTGAAGGCAACTATGGCTACACCTTC
TRBJ1-1 many . TRBV7-9 CASSLALANTEAFF TGTGCCAGCAGCTTAGCGCTGGCCAACACTGAAGCTTTCTTT
TRBJ2-7 many . TRBV2 CASSYTEDEQYF TGTGCCAGCAGCTATACAGAAGACGAGCAGTACTTC
TRBJ2-3 many . TRBV4-1 CASSQDIRTDTQYF TGCGCCAGCAGCCAAGATATACGGACAGATACGCAGTATTTT
TRBJ2-1 many TRBD1 TRBV5-1 CASSPLQGVESEQFF TGCGCCAGCAGCCCCCTTCAGGGGGTTGAAAGTGAGCAGTTCTTC
TRBJ1-2 few . TRBV28 CASSPPDSLDGYTF TGTGCCAGCAGTCCCCCGGACAGCCTGGATGGCTACACCTTC
TRBJ2-7 . . TRBV5-4 CASSVVLGAYSYEQYF TGTGCCAGCAGCGTCGTCCTAGGGGCTTACTCCTACGAGCAGTACTTC
TRBJ2-3 . TRBD2 TRBV20-1 CSASDPSGASTDTQYF TGCAGTGCTAGCGATCCTAGCGGTGCTAGCACAGATACGCAGTATTTT
TRBJ1-5 . . TRBV12-3/TRBV12-4 CASSPNAQPQHF TGTGCCAGCAGCCCCAATGCCCAGCCCCAGCATTTT